The 12 T cell receptor beta chains given below trace back to one sample, sequenced in a study of control samples from healthy donors and cancer patients. Sequencing used immunoSEQ multiplex PCR; TCRdb keeps in-frame clones, though not all of them. The data hold about 88,000 clones, with 80% to 95% observed a single time. What was sequenced was blood. These receptors originate from a man between 18 and 35 years old in good health.

The chain combines TRBV30 with TRBJ1-1; D is unresolved. The CDR3 sequence is 14 residues long. Looked up from germline, CDR1 is GTSNPN and CDR2 is SVGIG (reference sequence). Trimming removed 1 base at V and 2 bases at J, with 11 bases between. CDR3 loop: CAWSDAPGNTEAFF. The CDR3 DNA follows: TGTGCCTGGAGTGATGCACCAGGAAACACTGAAGCTTTCTTT.

The chain is built from TRBV4-3 and TRBJ2-3; 8 bases are a match to TRBD2. CDR1 is LGHNA and CDR2 is YSLEER in the germline V gene. Trimming cost V 0 bases and J 3 bases; bases outside gene matches: 11. The length of the CDR3 is 18 residues. Here the CDR3 DNA reads TGCGCCAGCAGCCAAGATAAAGCGGGAGCCCTCGGGACAGATACGCAGTATTTT. This sequence encodes CASSQDKAGALGTDTQYF.

J is TRBJ2-5 and V is TRBV2; D is undetermined. V was clipped by 5 bases and J by 3 bases, with 4 bases between them. The CDR3 sequence is 11 residues long. Germline V gene lookup returns CDR1 SNHLY and CDR2 FYNNEI. The CDR3 reads CASSPEETQYF. DNA for the CDR3: TGTGCCAGCAGTCCCGAAGAGACCCAGTACTTC.

This chain connects TRBV7-9 to TRBJ2-2, with 7 bases aligning to TRBD1. With V trimmed by 5 bases and J by 2 bases, 8 bases remained unmatched. This CDR3 contains 16 residues. The germline V gene encodes CDR1 SEHNR and CDR2 FQNEAQ (reference sequence). CDR3 amino acids: CASSDSRDRNTGELFF. CDR3 DNA: TGTGCCAGCAGCGACTCTAGGGACAGAAACACCGGGGAGCTGTTTTTT.

The V gene is TRBV2, the J gene TRBJ1-5; 10 bases match TRBD1. J lost 1 base, V lost 7 bases, and 7 bases had no gene match. This CDR3 comprises 16 residues. Germline CDR1 and CDR2: SNHLY and FYNNEI. For the CDR3, the DNA is TGTGCCAGCACGCCGGGACAGGGGTTGAGCAATCAGCCCCAGCATTTT. Translating it yields CASTPGQGLSNQPQHF.

The chain carries TRBV7-2 and TRBJ1-4, with 7 bases matching TRBD1. There are 14 residues in the CDR3. Germline V gives CDR1 SGHTA, CDR2 FQGNSA. V dropped 2 bases and J dropped 7; count of bases not matched to a gene: 4. CDR3 in amino acids: CASSLQGVGEKLFF. The CDR3 nucleotides read TGTGCCAGCAGCTTACAGGGGGTGGGTGAAAAACTGTTTTTT.

The DNA for the CDR3 is TGTGCCAGCAGTTTACGTCTAGCGGGAGGGTTCTTTTCCTACGAGCAGTACTTC. It translates to CASSLRLAGGFFSYEQYF. The chain combines TRBV27 with TRBJ2-7; 12 bases are a match to TRBD2. CDR1 is MNHEY and CDR2 is SMNVEV in the germline V gene (reference sequence). Trimming took 2 bases from V and 1 from J; bases not matched to a gene: 9. The CDR3 consists of 18 residues.

The chain employs TRBV19 and TRBJ2-3, with unresolved D. Per the germline V gene, CDR1 is LNHDA and CDR2 is SQIVND (reference sequence). This CDR3 comprises 14 residues. The V and J ends lost 5 bases and 2 bases respectively, with 11 bases between them. CDR3 sequence reads: CASSLGLHTDTQYF. In DNA form, the CDR3 reads TGTGCCAGTAGTCTAGGGTTACACACAGATACGCAGTATTTT. The whole variable domain, remainder taken from reference TRBV19 and TRBJ2-3, is DGGITQSPKYLFRKEGQNVTLSCEQNLNHDAMYWYRQDPGQGLRLIYYSQIVNDFQKGDIAEGYSVSREKKESFPLTVTSAQKNPTAFYLCASSLGLHTDTQYFGPGTRLTVL.

The J gene is TRBJ1-4, the V gene TRBV4-1; 11 positions match TRBD1. CDR3 length: 16 residues. V was clipped by 3 bases and J by 8 bases; unmatched bases: 8. Germline loops: CDR1 MGHRA, CDR2 YSYEKL. The CDR3 coding sequence is TGCGCCAGCAGCCATCACCCGGGACAGGGGGGGGAAAAACTGTTTTTT. This translates into CASSHHPGQGGEKLFF.

J is TRBJ1-1 and V is TRBV6-5; 7 bases align to TRBD1. Unmatched junction bases numbered 3, after V lost 6 bases and J lost 8 bases. The CDR3 loop spans 11 amino acids. Germline V CDR1 and CDR2: MNHEY, SVGAGI. CDR3 nucleotide sequence: TGTGCCAGCAGCCAGGGGGGAGAAGCTTTCTTT. It is translated as CASSQGGEAFF.

Worth noting for this clone: Other DNA variants within this sample encode the same CDR3. This sequence joins TRBV5-1 and TRBJ1-1; D call uncertain. This CDR3 has 13 amino acids. With 4 bases removed from V and 1 base from J, the gap between germline ends came to 8 bases. Germline V gene data show CDR1 as SGHRS and CDR2 as YFSETQ. The CDR3 nucleotides read TGCGCCAGCAGCGTCAGTCAGAACACTGAAGCTTTCTTT. As protein: CASSVSQNTEAFF.

This sequence joins TRBV7-2 and TRBJ2-7; D possibly matches TRBD1 or TRBD2 (5 bases each). The germline V gene has CDR1 SGHTA and CDR2 FQGNSA. The CDR3 is 14 residues long. The V and J ends lost 4 bases and 4 bases respectively, with 14 bases between them. CDR3: CASSSNRDGYEQYF. For the CDR3, the DNA is TGTGCCAGCAGCTCCAACCGGGACGGATACGAGCAGTACTTC.